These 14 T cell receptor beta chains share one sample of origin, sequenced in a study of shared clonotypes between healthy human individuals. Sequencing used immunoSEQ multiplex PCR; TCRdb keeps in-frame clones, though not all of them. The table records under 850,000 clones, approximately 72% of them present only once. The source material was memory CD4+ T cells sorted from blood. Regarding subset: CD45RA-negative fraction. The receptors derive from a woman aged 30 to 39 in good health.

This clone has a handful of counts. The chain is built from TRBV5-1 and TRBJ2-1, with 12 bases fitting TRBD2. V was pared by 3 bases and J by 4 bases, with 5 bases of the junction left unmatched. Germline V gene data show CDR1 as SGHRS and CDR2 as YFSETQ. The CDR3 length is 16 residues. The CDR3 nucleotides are TGCGCCAGCAGCTCAACGACTAGCGGGAGATACAATGAGCAGTTCTTC. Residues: CASSSTTSGRYNEQFF.

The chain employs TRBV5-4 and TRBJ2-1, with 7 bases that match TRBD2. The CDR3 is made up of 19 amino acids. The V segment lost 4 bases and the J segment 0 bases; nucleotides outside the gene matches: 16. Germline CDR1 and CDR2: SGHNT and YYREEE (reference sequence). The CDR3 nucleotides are TGTGCCAGCAGCCCGATCGGGAGGCCCACCTTTAGCTCCTACAATGAGCAGTTCTTC. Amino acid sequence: CASSPIGRPTFSSYNEQFF.

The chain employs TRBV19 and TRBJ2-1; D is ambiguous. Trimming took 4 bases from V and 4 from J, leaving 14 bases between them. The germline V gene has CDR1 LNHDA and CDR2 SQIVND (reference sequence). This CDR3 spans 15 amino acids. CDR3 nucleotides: TGTGCCAGTAGTACAGTAGACACCACTTACAATGAGCAGTTCTTC. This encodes CASSTVDTTYNEQFF.

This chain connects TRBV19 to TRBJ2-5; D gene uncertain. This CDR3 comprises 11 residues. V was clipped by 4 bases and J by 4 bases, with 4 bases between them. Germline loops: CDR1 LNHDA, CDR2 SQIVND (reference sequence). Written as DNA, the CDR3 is TGTGCCAGTAGTAATCCAGAGACCCAGTACTTC. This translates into CASSNPETQYF.

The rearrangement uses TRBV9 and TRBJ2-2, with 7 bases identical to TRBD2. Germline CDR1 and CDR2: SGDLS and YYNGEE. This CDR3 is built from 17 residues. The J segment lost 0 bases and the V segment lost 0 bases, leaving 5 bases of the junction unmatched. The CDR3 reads CASSVGGLAANTGELFF. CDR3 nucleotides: TGTGCCAGCAGCGTAGGGGGCCTAGCGGCGAACACCGGGGAGCTGTTTTTT.

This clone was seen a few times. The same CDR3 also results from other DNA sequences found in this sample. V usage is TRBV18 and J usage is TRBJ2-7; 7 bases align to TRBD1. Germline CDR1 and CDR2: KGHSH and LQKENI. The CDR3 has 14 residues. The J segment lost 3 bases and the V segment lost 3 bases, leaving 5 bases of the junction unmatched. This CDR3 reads CASSPRQGVYEQYF. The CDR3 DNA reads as TGTGCCAGCTCACCTCGACAGGGAGTCTACGAGCAGTACTTC.

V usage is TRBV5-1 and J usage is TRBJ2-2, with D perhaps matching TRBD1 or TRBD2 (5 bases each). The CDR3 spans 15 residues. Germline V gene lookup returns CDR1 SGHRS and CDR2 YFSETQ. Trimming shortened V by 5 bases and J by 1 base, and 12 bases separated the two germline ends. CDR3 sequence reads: CASRLSGLNTGELFF. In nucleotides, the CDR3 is TGCGCCAGCAGGCTCTCGGGGCTGAACACCGGGGAGCTGTTTTTT.

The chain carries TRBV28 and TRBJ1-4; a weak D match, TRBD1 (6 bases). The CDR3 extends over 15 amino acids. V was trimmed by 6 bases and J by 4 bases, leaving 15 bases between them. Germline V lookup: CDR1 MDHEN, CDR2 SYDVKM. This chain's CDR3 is CASSRAGQNNEKLFF. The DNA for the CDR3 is TGTGCCAGCAGCCGAGCCGGACAGAATAATGAAAAACTGTTTTTT.

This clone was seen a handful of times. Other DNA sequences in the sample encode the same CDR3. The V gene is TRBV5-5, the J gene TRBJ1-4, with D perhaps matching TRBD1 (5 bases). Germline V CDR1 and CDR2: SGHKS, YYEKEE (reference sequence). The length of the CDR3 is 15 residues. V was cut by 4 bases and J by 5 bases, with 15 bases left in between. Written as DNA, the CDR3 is TGTGCCAGCAGCGCGGATCCGGGGCCGAATGAAAAACTGTTTTTT. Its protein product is CASSADPGPNEKLFF.

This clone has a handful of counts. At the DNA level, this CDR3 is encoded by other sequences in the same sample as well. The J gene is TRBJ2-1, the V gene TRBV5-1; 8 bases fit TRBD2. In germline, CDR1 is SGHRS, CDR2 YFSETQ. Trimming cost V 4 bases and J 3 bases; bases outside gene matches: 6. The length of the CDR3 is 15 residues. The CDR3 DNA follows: TGCGCCAGCAGCCTTAGCAGCGGGAGCTACAATGAGCAGTTCTTC. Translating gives CASSLSSGSYNEQFF.

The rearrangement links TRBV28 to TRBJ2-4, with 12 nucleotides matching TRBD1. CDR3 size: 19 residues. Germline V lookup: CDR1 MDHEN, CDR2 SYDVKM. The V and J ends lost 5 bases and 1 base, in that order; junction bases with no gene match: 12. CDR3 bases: TGTGCCAGCAGTCCCGTGGTGGGACAGGGGGCGAGGGCCAAAAACATTCAGTACTTC. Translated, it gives CASSPVVGQGARAKNIQYF.

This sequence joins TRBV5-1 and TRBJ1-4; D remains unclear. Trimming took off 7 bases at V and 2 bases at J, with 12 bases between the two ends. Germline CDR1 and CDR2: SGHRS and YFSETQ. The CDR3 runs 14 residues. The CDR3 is CASRSAATNEKLFF. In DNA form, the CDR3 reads TGCGCCAGCCGCTCGGCGGCTACTAATGAAAAACTGTTTTTT.

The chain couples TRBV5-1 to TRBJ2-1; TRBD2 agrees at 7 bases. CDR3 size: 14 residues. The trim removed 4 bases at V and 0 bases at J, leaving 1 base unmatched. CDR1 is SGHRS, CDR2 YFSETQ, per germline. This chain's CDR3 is CASSPGGSYNEQFF. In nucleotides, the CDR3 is TGCGCCAGCAGCCCGGGGGGCTCCTACAATGAGCAGTTCTTC.

CDR3 DNA sequence: TGTGCCAGCAGTGAAATCGGGAGATCAAACATTCAGTACTTC. This translates into CASSEIGRSNIQYF. The chain has TRBV6-1 and TRBJ2-4; D might be TRBD2 (6 bases). The length of the CDR3 is 14 residues. CDR1 and CDR2 (germline): MNHNS, SASEGT. V lost 2 bases, J lost 6 bases, and 11 bases lay in between.